Listed here are 28 T cell receptor beta chains from one sample, sequenced in a study of T cells in Graves' hyperthyroidism and ophthalmopathy. Amplified TCR beta CDR3 regions derived from RNA transcripts. A first-round RT-PCR of the TCR CDR3 used the HTBI primer set. TCRdb re-analysed the multiplex PCR reads in MiXCR, keeping a single row per CDR3 protein. The data show approximately 520,000 distinct CDR3 sequences, less than 25% seen once. Sample: blood. The receptor set was obtained from a man aged 18 to 30 with Graves' hyperthyroidism.

This clonotype has ten or more counts. The V call is TRBV12-3 or TRBV12-4, the J call TRBJ2-7; D remains ambiguous. V lost 1 base, J lost 5 bases, and 9 bases lay in between. The CDR3 is made up of 13 amino acids. The CDR3 loop reads CASSLGRTHEQYF. CDR3 sequence (DNA): TGTGCCAGCAGTTTAGGAAGGACCCACGAGCAGTACTTC.

The rearrangement links TRBV20-1 to TRBJ2-7; a weak D match, TRBD1 (5 bases). CDR1 DFQATT and CDR2 SNEGSKA come from the germline V gene (reference sequence). CDR3 length: 13 amino acids. V lost 0 bases, J lost 7 bases, and 13 bases lay in between. CDR3 region: CSARDPGRGEQYF. DNA of the CDR3: TGCAGTGCTAGAGATCCAGGGCGAGGAGAGCAGTACTTC.

This chain joins TRBV3-1 and TRBJ2-4, with TRBD1 matching 7 bases. The CDR3 contains 18 residues. Germline V gene lookup returns CDR1 LGHDT and CDR2 YNNKEL (reference sequence). Trimming took 0 bases from V and 2 from J; bases not matched to a gene: 10. CDR3 loop: CASSQEVGDRDTKNIQYF. CDR3 sequence (DNA): TGTGCCAGCAGCCAAGAGGTAGGAGACAGGGATACCAAAAACATTCAGTACTTC.

This clonotype occurred many times. The chain is built from TRBV6-1 and TRBJ1-3; D uncertain. This CDR3 comprises 12 residues. V gave up 4 bases and J gave up 3 bases, with 4 bases separating them. Germline V gene lookup returns CDR1 MNHNS and CDR2 SASEGT. The CDR3 reads CASSVVGNTIYF. CDR3 DNA: TGTGCCAGCAGTGTGGTTGGAAACACCATATATTTT.

This clonotype was counted at least ten times. The V gene is TRBV6-5, the J gene TRBJ1-1; the D is unclear. Trimming removed 2 bases from V and 11 bases from J, with 12 bases in between. CDR3 length: 12 amino acids. Germline V lookup: CDR1 MNHEY, CDR2 SVGAGI. The CDR3 DNA reads as TGTGCCAGCAGTTACCATAAGGAGCACGCTTTCTTT. Its protein product is CASSYHKEHAFF.

To note about this clonotype: An end of the junction differs from the germline gene, which may be a read error. The chain combines TRBV12-5 with TRBJ2-2; tentative D call: TRBD2 (5 bases). Germline lookup yields CDR1 LGHNT and CDR2 FRNRAP. CDR3 length equals 12 residues. The CDR3 DNA sequence: TGTGCTAGTGGTTTGGGTACCGGGGAGCTGTGTTTT. Protein product: CASGLGTGELCF.

This clonotype was picked up a small number of times. A read error is possible here, since a much larger clone lies one base away. The chain couples TRBV11-1 to TRBJ2-7; TRBD1 matches 10 bases. Germline values: CDR1 SGHAT, CDR2 FQDESV (reference sequence). The trim removed 6 bases at V and 4 bases at J, leaving 12 bases unmatched. The CDR3 has 16 amino acids. The CDR3 DNA reads TGTGCCAGCAGGCCGATGACAGGGGGCTTTAATTACGAGCAGTACTTC. Amino acid sequence: CASRPMTGGFNYEQYF.

This clonotype occurred many times. The chain links TRBV5-1 to TRBJ2-2; D remains unclear. From germline, CDR1 is SGHRS and CDR2 YFSETQ. With 2 bases removed from V and 7 bases from J, the gap between germline ends came to 12 bases. CDR3 length: 14 residues. DNA for the CDR3: TGCGCCAGCAGCTTCTTTGGCCCGGGCGGGGAGCTGTTTTTT. Amino acid sequence: CASSFFGPGGELFF.

This clonotype was detected many times. The rearrangement joins TRBV19 to TRBJ1-1, with D uncertain. From germline, CDR1 is LNHDA and CDR2 SQIVND (reference sequence). The CDR3 runs 13 residues. V was shortened by 5 bases and J by 5 bases, with 12 bases between the two germline ends. CDR3 amino acids: CASSLKMETEAFF. In nucleotides, the CDR3 is TGTGCCAGTAGTTTAAAAATGGAAACTGAAGCTTTCTTT.

This clonotype was seen repeatedly, ten times or more. The CDR3 region is CASSRGAAGGYTF. CDR3 DNA sequence: TGTGCCAGCAGTCGCGGGGCCGCCGGCGGCTACACCTTC. The chain uses TRBV6-1 and TRBJ1-2, with D possibly TRBD1 on 5 matching bases. From germline, CDR1 is MNHNS and CDR2 SASEGT. This CDR3 contains 13 residues. Trimming cost V 5 bases and J 8 bases, with 15 bases left between them.

This clonotype came up many times. The chain is built from TRBV12-5 and TRBJ1-1; a possible D gene is TRBD1 (5 bases). The CDR3 runs to 15 residues. V was cut by 0 bases and J by 0 bases, with 8 bases left in between. Germline loops: CDR1 LGHNT, CDR2 FRNRAP. CDR3 loop: CASGLVRGLNTEAFF. The CDR3 bases are TGTGCTAGTGGTTTGGTAAGGGGACTGAACACTGAAGCTTTCTTT.

This clonotype was observed many times. The rearrangement links TRBV29-1 to TRBJ2-7; maybe TRBD1 (5 bases). V shed 4 bases and J shed 2 bases, with 12 bases lying between them. Germline CDR1 SQVTM, CDR2 ANQGSEA. There are 13 residues in the CDR3. CDR3 DNA sequence: TGCAGCGTTGGTAACAGGTTAACCTACGAGCAGTACTTC. Its protein is CSVGNRLTYEQYF.

The sample holds many counts of this clonotype. The chain has TRBV28 and TRBJ1-1; TRBD1 matches at 7 bases. CDR3 length equals 12 residues. In germline, CDR1 is MDHEN, CDR2 SYDVKM. V lost 5 bases to trimming and J lost 11 bases; unmatched junction nucleotides: 8. For the CDR3, the DNA is TGTGCCAGCAGTGAACAGGGGCGGGGGGCTTTCTTT. This gives the protein CASSEQGRGAFF.

This clonotype was counted between two and nine times. The genes are TRBV6-5 and TRBJ2-7; D possibly corresponds to TRBD1 (6 bases). The CDR3 has 15 residues. From germline, CDR1 is MNHEY and CDR2 SVGAGI. V lost 0 bases and J 0 bases, leaving 9 bases between the germline ends. The CDR3 is CASSYSSGASYEQYF. CDR3 coding DNA: TGTGCCAGCAGTTACTCGTCAGGGGCCTCCTACGAGCAGTACTTC.

Turning to this clonotype: An end of the junction does not agree with germline; a read error may underlie this. The V and J genes are TRBV11-2 and TRBJ1-1; D unclear. The length of the CDR3 is 12 residues. Germline V gene data show CDR1 as SGHAT and CDR2 as FQNNGV. CDR3 residues: CTSSLERVEAFF. DNA of the CDR3: TGTACCAGCAGCTTAGAAAGGGTTGAAGCTTTCTTT.

The chain carries TRBV6-1 and TRBJ2-1; perhaps TRBD1 as D (6 bases). The CDR3 has 16 amino acids. V was pared by 1 base and J by 4 bases, with 14 bases between. Germline V gene lookup returns CDR1 MNHNS and CDR2 SASEGT. CDR3 protein: CASSEEDSEAYNEQFF. The DNA for the CDR3 is TGTGCCAGCAGTGAAGAGGACAGTGAGGCGTACAATGAGCAGTTCTTC.

This chain connects TRBV15 to TRBJ1-3; 10 positions match TRBD1. The CDR3 has 14 residues. In germline, CDR1 is LNHNV, CDR2 YYDKDF (reference sequence). V gave up 3 bases and J gave up 7 bases; unmatched junction bases: 3. This CDR3 is CATSSDRGQNTIYF. Written as DNA, the CDR3 is TGTGCCACCAGCAGCGACAGGGGGCAGAACACCATATATTTT.

The V call is TRBV20-1, the J call TRBJ2-2, with 11 nucleotides matching TRBD2. Germline V CDR1 and CDR2: DFQATT, SNEGSKA (reference sequence). The CDR3 is 16 amino acids. V was pared by 2 bases and J by 7 bases, with 9 bases of the junction left unmatched. The CDR3 DNA sequence: TGCAGTGCTAGACCTGGGACTAGCGGACTCGTCGGGGAGCTGTTTTTT. The encoded protein is CSARPGTSGLVGELFF.

This clonotype was found a few times. J is TRBJ2-2 and V is TRBV6-4; TRBD1 matches at 8 bases. CDR1 and CDR2 from the germline V gene are MRHNA and SNTAGT. This CDR3 spans 14 amino acids. Trimming removed 2 bases from V and 6 bases from J; junction bases left unmatched: 2. In DNA form, the CDR3 reads TGTGCCAGCAGTGACGACAGGGGATCCGGGGAGCTGTTTTTT. Residues: CASSDDRGSGELFF.

This clonotype was counted a few times. The DNA for the CDR3 is TGTGCCAGCACGAGGACTGAATCTGGCGAGCAGTACTTC. Protein sequence: CASTRTESGEQYF. The chain combines TRBV12-3 or TRBV12-4 with TRBJ2-7; D possibly corresponds to TRBD2 (5 bases). This CDR3 has 13 residues. Trimming left V 7 bases short and J 6 bases short, with 16 bases between.

This clonotype was found many times. The V and J genes are TRBV6-2 or TRBV6-3 and TRBJ2-3, with 11 bases identical to TRBD2. The germline CDR1 and CDR2 sequences are MNHEY and SVGEGT. This CDR3 has 15 residues. V was pared by 5 bases and J by 4 bases, with 5 bases of the junction left unmatched. Here the CDR3 DNA reads TGTGCCAGCAGTCACGGGACTAGCGGTCCAGATACGCAGTATTTT. Translating it yields CASSHGTSGPDTQYF.

This clonotype was counted at least ten times. CDR3 sequence (DNA): TGTGCCAGCAGTTTATTTCCGGGCGAGCAGTACTTC. Amino acids: CASSLFPGEQYF. V and J are TRBV12-3 or TRBV12-4 and TRBJ2-7; the D is unclear. Trimming pared 2 bases from V and 6 bases from J, leaving 8 bases between. The CDR3 has 12 residues.

This clonotype came up many times. The chain's CDR3 is CASSLSGSVYEQYF. Here the CDR3 DNA reads TGTGCCAGCAGTTTAAGTGGCAGCGTCTACGAGCAGTACTTC. The V gene is TRBV12-3 or TRBV12-4, the J gene TRBJ2-7, with D hard to call. The CDR3 sequence is 14 residues long. The V end lost 2 bases, the J end lost 3 bases, and 11 bases lay between the germline ends.

This clonotype was detected only a few times. The gene calls are TRBV11-3 and TRBJ2-7; tentative D call: TRBD1 (6 bases). V lost 5 bases and J 5 bases, leaving 31 bases between the germline ends. This CDR3 region has 19 residues. Germline assignment: CDR1 SGHNT and CDR2 YENEEA. CDR3 nucleotide sequence: TGTGCCAGCAGCCACCGGGACGAGGGTAGGGGGAGCCTCGTTAACGAGCAGTACTTC. Amino acids: CASSHRDEGRGSLVNEQYF.

This clonotype was counted at least ten times. The V gene is TRBV27, the J gene TRBJ1-2; D possibly corresponds to TRBD1 (5 bases). This CDR3 region has 14 residues. V gave up 5 bases and J gave up 7 bases, with 17 bases separating them. The germline V gene has CDR1 MNHEY and CDR2 SMNVEV (reference sequence). CDR3 sequence (DNA): TGTGCCAGCAGTGACAGTGGAGCTGGTAGTGGCTACACCTTC. This sequence encodes CASSDSGAGSGYTF.

This clonotype has at least ten counts. CDR3 nucleotide sequence: TGTGCCACCAGTCCTACAGGGTCCGGGGATCAGCCCCAGCATTTT. Translating gives CATSPTGSGDQPQHF. This chain joins TRBV24-1 and TRBJ1-5, with TRBD1 as a possible D gene (6 bases). Trimming removed 6 bases from V and 5 bases from J, with 16 bases in between. The germline CDR1 and CDR2 sequences are KGHDR and SFDVKD. The CDR3 consists of 15 residues.

Only a few counts were recorded for this clonotype. The V and J genes are TRBV28 and TRBJ1-5; D is unresolved. The CDR3 is 11 amino acids. Germline assignment: CDR1 MDHEN and CDR2 SYDVKM. V was clipped by 1 base and J by 15 bases, with 10 bases between them. The CDR3 region has the DNA TGTGCCAGCAGTTTATACGGCCCCGCGCATTTT. Translated: CASSLYGPAHF.

This chain joins TRBV7-2 and TRBJ2-2, with D possibly being TRBD2 (5 bases). The CDR3 is 14 residues long. Trimming removed 0 bases from V and 6 bases from J, with 8 bases in between. CDR1 SGHTA and CDR2 FQGNSA come from the germline V gene. CDR3 loop: CASSLARVSGELFF. For the CDR3, the DNA is TGTGCCAGCAGCTTAGCGAGGGTGTCCGGGGAGCTGTTTTTT.